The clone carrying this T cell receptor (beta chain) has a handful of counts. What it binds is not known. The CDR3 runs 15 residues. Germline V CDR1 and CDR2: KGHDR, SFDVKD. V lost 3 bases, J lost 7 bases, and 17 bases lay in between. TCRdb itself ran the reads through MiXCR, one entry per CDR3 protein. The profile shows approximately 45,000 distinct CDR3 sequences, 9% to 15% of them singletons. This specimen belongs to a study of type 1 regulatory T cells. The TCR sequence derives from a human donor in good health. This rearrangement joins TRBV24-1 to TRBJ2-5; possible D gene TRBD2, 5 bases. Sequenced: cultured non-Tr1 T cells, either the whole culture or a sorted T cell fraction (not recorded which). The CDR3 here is CATSDPSTSSGTQYF. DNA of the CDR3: TGTGCCACCAGTGATCCTAGTACTAGTTCGGGGACCCAGTACTTC.